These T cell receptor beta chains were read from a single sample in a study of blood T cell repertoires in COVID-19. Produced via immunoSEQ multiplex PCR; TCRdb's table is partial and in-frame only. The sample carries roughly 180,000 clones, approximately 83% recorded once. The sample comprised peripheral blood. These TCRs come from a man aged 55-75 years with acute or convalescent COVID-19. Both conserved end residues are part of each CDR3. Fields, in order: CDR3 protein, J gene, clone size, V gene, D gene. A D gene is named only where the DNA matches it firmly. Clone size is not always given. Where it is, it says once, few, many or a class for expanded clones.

CASSLEANTEAFF TRBJ1-1 . TRBV11-3 .
CASSFPGTGVSYGYTF TRBJ1-2 . TRBV7-9 TRBD1
CATSRDPGGTDTQYF TRBJ2-3 once TRBV15 .
CASNLGTGETNTGELFF TRBJ2-2 . TRBV10-1 TRBD1
CSASQTGANYGYTF TRBJ1-2 . TRBV20-1 .
CASTGDRLSYNEQFF TRBJ2-1 . TRBV5-1 TRBD1
CASSHGAVTGELFF TRBJ2-2 . TRBV3-1/TRBV3-2 .
CASSVGLAARDTQYF TRBJ2-3 . TRBV7-9 TRBD2
CASSVAATGELFF TRBJ2-2 once TRBV9 .
CASSPGDRTHEKLFF TRBJ1-4 . TRBV7-9 TRBD1
CASSRDSQPQHF TRBJ1-5 . TRBV7-8 TRBD1
CASSSWVSPRSGELFF TRBJ2-2 . TRBV7-9 .
CASSQGGGGRGNQPQHF TRBJ1-5 . TRBV3-1/TRBV3-2 .
CAAGGGPISGNTIYF TRBJ1-3 . TRBV10-3 .
CATSDFRTGGKVETQYF TRBJ2-5 . TRBV24-1 TRBD1
CATSRGHNYGYTF TRBJ1-2 few TRBV15 .
CASSPGRGRETQYF TRBJ2-5 . TRBV6-6 TRBD2
CASRPRTSGAPEQYF TRBJ2-7 few TRBV27 TRBD2
CASSLLAGRVNEQFF TRBJ2-1 . TRBV5-8 TRBD2
CAWNPGQGREQYF TRBJ2-7 . TRBV30 TRBD1
CASSFSGSSNEQFF TRBJ2-1 . TRBV7-3 .
CASSKGQGFETQYF TRBJ2-5 . TRBV4-1 TRBD1
CASSSGLQETQYF TRBJ2-5 once TRBV11-3 .
CASSLGLNSYNEQFF TRBJ2-1 . TRBV28 .
CASNNRANQPQHF TRBJ1-5 . TRBV7-8 .
CASRREASGNTIYF TRBJ1-3 few TRBV19 .
CASSYSSGTQYF TRBJ2-5 . TRBV6-6 .
CASSQSPRSGNTIYF TRBJ1-3 . TRBV18 .
CASIGQVKSVPYNEQFF TRBJ2-1 . TRBV28 TRBD1
CASSLTTGGNTEAFF TRBJ1-1 . TRBV5-1 TRBD1
CASSVVSGVYNEQFF TRBJ2-1 . TRBV9 TRBD2
CATRGLVNEQYF TRBJ2-7 . TRBV27 .
CASSSGLGGNEKLFF TRBJ1-4 . TRBV5-1 .
CASSLTGGGAEAFF TRBJ1-1 once TRBV5-1 .
CASSLIPGRYNEQFF TRBJ2-1 few TRBV11-2 .
CASSRTSGSATDTQYF TRBJ2-3 . TRBV5-4 TRBD2
CASSIQRSYEQYF TRBJ2-7 . TRBV19 .
CASSPHLADTQYF TRBJ2-3 . TRBV7-3 .
CASRPEALNTEAFF TRBJ1-1 . TRBV6-6 .
CASSVSGAGDYGYTF TRBJ1-2 . TRBV25-1 .
CASSLLGASNTGELFF TRBJ2-2 . TRBV7-2 .
CASSDPRQGLLF TRBJ1-2 few TRBV6-4 TRBD1
CAWRPSDGKNTEAFF TRBJ1-1 . TRBV30 .
CASSIGGTSGRTDTQYF TRBJ2-3 . TRBV19 TRBD2
CASSPGTTANRVEQYF TRBJ2-7 . TRBV10-2 TRBD2
CASGRGLAESTDTQYF TRBJ2-3 . TRBV12-5 TRBD2
CASSAPGGRSTDTQYF TRBJ2-3 . TRBV28 .
CATHPGGQIEEAFF TRBJ1-1 . TRBV6-5 .